This T cell receptor (beta chain) was captured in a study of neurological immune-mediated disorders. This clonotype was seen repeatedly, ten times or more. Indicated time point: longitudinal time-point 1 (baseline). A blood bank in Maryland, USA, provided the volunteers who served as healthy controls. Synthesis of cDNA was accomplished via 5'RACE employing 10-nucleotide random UMIs. TCRdb recomputed calls from the 5' RACE reads with MiXCR, one row per CDR3 protein. The data show 60,000 to 90,000 distinct CDR3 sequences, around 9.6% seen once. With 0 bases clipped from V and 4 bases from J, the junction kept 3 bases outside the gene matches. The germline CDR1 and CDR2 sequences are SGHTS and YDEGEE. CDR3 length equals 14 residues.

Sequenced sample: PBMCs. The TCR comes from a man younger than 45 in good health. The chain has TRBV5-8 and TRBJ2-5; 7 nucleotides agree with TRBD1. CDR3 nucleotide sequence: TGTGCCAGCAGCTTGGAACAGGGGACAGAGACCCAGTACTTC. Amino acid sequence: CASSLEQGTETQYF.